The 30 T cell receptor beta chains presented below share a single source sample, sequenced in a study of cytomegalovirus exposure and HLA in healthy donors. Vbeta (60) and Jbeta (13) primers were used in the PCR. Sequencing used immunoSEQ multiplex PCR; TCRdb keeps in-frame clones, though not all of them. The sample lists under 90,000 clones; roughly 77% were seen once. Material: PBMCs. The source of these receptors is a middle-aged man in good health and CMV-seronegative.

This clone turned up a few times. The chain carries TRBV28 and TRBJ1-2; 8 bases are shared with TRBD1. Looked up from germline, CDR1 is MDHEN and CDR2 is SYDVKM. J was trimmed by 5 bases and V by 4 bases; bases with no gene match: 3. This CDR3 is 13 amino acids long. CDR3 in DNA: TGTGCCAGCAGTTCGCAGGGGGCGTATGGCTACACCTTC. Translation gives CASSSQGAYGYTF.

As concerns this clone: This CDR3 is also generated by other DNA sequences in the sample. J is TRBJ1-2 and V is TRBV9; 7 nucleotides agree with TRBD1. This CDR3 comprises 13 residues. Looked up from germline, CDR1 is SGDLS and CDR2 is YYNGEE. V gave up 0 bases and J gave up 8 bases; unmatched junction bases: 4. The CDR3 is CASSVARGGGYTF. DNA for the CDR3: TGTGCCAGCAGCGTAGCGAGAGGGGGCGGCTACACCTTC.

This clone was recorded only once. The chain is built from TRBV9 and TRBJ1-5; D uncertain. There are 14 residues in the CDR3. V was pared by 0 bases and J by 8 bases, with 12 bases between. Germline values: CDR1 SGDLS, CDR2 YYNGEE. For the CDR3, the DNA is TGTGCCAGCAGCGTAGATCAGGCCCAAAAGCCCCAGCATTTT. As protein: CASSVDQAQKPQHF. The variable domain in full, completed from reference TRBV9 and TRBJ1-5, reads DSGVTQTPKHLITATGQRVTLRCSPRSGDLSVYWYQQSLDQGLQFLIQYYNGEERAKGNILERFSAQQFPDLHSELNLSSLELGDSALYFCASSVDQAQKPQHFGDGTRLSIL.

This sequence joins TRBV14 and TRBJ1-2; D gene unclear. With 0 bases removed from V and 8 bases from J, the gap between germline ends came to 16 bases. Germline assignment: CDR1 SGHDN and CDR2 FVKESK. This CDR3 has 15 residues. For the CDR3, the DNA is TGTGCCAGCAGCCAAGAAAGCGCCAGCCGGGTAGGCTACACCTTC. Its translation: CASSQESASRVGYTF.

V gene TRBV29-1 combines with J gene TRBJ2-3, with TRBD1 matching over 10 bases. CDR1 is SQVTM and CDR2 is ANQGSEA in the germline V gene. The CDR3 extends over 14 amino acids. The V and J ends lost 4 bases and 5 bases, in that order; junction bases with no gene match: 6. CDR3 residues: CSVVGQGVIDTQYF. CDR3 in DNA: TGCAGCGTTGTAGGACAGGGGGTAATAGATACGCAGTATTTT.

CDR3 sequence reads: CASSDGGHGEKLFF. The CDR3 nucleotides read TGTGCCAGCAGTGATGGAGGGCATGGTGAAAAACTGTTTTTT. This chain connects TRBV2 to TRBJ1-4, with no clear D. V was pared by 3 bases and J by 7 bases, with 12 bases between. Germline V gene sequence: CDR1 SNHLY, CDR2 FYNNEI. The CDR3 loop spans 14 amino acids.

CDR3 sequence: CASSLASGGAGSTDTQYF. The CDR3 DNA sequence: TGCGCCAGCAGCTTGGCCAGCGGGGGGGCCGGTAGCACAGATACGCAGTATTTT. The gene calls are TRBV5-1 and TRBJ2-3; TRBD2 agrees at 10 bases. CDR3 length: 18 residues. Germline-derived CDR1 and CDR2 are SGHRS and YFSETQ. J gave up 0 bases and V 0 bases, and 7 bases lay outside the gene matches.

The gene calls are TRBV4-1 and TRBJ2-2, with 10 nucleotides matching TRBD1. This CDR3 has 17 residues. In germline, CDR1 is MGHRA, CDR2 YSYEKL. Trimming removed 3 bases from V and 7 bases from J; junction bases left unmatched: 11. CDR3 coding DNA: TGCGCCAGCAGCCACCCGGAGGACAGGGGGTGGGGCGGGGAGCTGTTTTTT. Residues: CASSHPEDRGWGGELFF.

In its sample, this clone was seen a few times. The V gene is TRBV5-6, the J gene TRBJ2-2; TRBD2 matches 7 bases. Germline V lookup: CDR1 SGHDT, CDR2 YYEEEE. The CDR3 covers 17 residues. The junction had 10 bases not matched to a gene; V was cut back by 0 bases and J by 5 bases. The CDR3 DNA reads TGTGCCAGCAGCTTGGCCCCTAGCGGAGCGGTGACCGGGGAGCTGTTTTTT. It specifies CASSLAPSGAVTGELFF.

V usage is TRBV28 and J usage is TRBJ2-5; 7 nucleotides match TRBD1. The CDR3 runs 14 residues. CDR1 is MDHEN, CDR2 SYDVKM, per germline. The junction had 8 bases not matched to a gene; V was cut back by 5 bases and J by 5 bases. The CDR3 DNA follows: TGTGCCAGCAGTCGAGACAGGGTAGGCGAGACCCAGTACTTC. Its protein product is CASSRDRVGETQYF.

V usage is TRBV5-1 and J usage is TRBJ1-2; TRBD1 matches at 8 bases. Germline CDR1 and CDR2: SGHRS and YFSETQ. The trim removed 5 bases at V and 7 bases at J, leaving 4 bases unmatched. This CDR3 region has 12 residues. CDR3 coding DNA: TGCGCCAGCAGTTATGACAGGGGTGGCTACACCTTC. It codes for CASSYDRGGYTF. Variable domain in full (rest from reference TRBV5-1 and TRBJ1-2): KAGVTQTPRYLIKTRGQQVTLSCSPISGHRSVSWYQQTPGQGLQFLFEYFSETQRNKGNFPGRFSGRQFSNSRSEMNVSTLELGDSALYLCASSYDRGGYTFGSGTRLTVV.

The genes are TRBV6-6 and TRBJ2-7, with D unresolved. V gave up 2 bases and J gave up 6 bases, with 8 bases separating them. CDR1 MNHNY and CDR2 SVGAGI come from the germline V gene (reference sequence). CDR3 length: 12 amino acids. The CDR3 DNA follows: TGTGCCAGCAGTTACCCCTTTCGCGAGCAGTACTTC. Its translation is CASSYPFREQYF.

This sequence joins TRBV6-5 and TRBJ2-2; perhaps TRBD2 as D (5 bases). V was clipped by 2 bases and J by 4 bases, with 11 bases between them. The germline gives CDR1 MNHEY, CDR2 SVGAGI. The CDR3 extends over 15 amino acids. The CDR3 protein is CASSYRDWSTGELFF. CDR3 coding DNA: TGTGCCAGCAGTTACCGGGATTGGAGCACCGGGGAGCTGTTTTTT.

The chain combines TRBV7-8 with TRBJ1-5, with D unclear. V dropped 2 bases and J dropped 4 bases, with 12 bases sitting between them. The CDR3 sequence is 15 residues long. Per the germline V gene, CDR1 is SGHVS and CDR2 is FQNEAQ. CDR3 bases: TGTGCCAGCAGCTTACCGGGGAGAATAAATCAGCCCCAGCATTTT. The encoded protein is CASSLPGRINQPQHF. The full variable domain, completed using reference TRBV7-8 and TRBJ1-5, is GAGVSQSPRYKVAKRGQDVALRCDPISGHVSLFWYQQALGQGPEFLTYFQNEAQLDKSGLPSDRFFAERPEGSVSTLKIQRTQQEDSAVYLCASSLPGRINQPQHFGDGTRLSIL.

CDR3 bases: TGTGCCAGCAGTTTAGCCCTAGATTGGGGGACAGGGGGTTCTTCTTTTCAGCCCCAGCATTTT. Protein sequence: CASSLALDWGTGGSSFQPQHF. The J gene is TRBJ1-5, the V gene TRBV28; TRBD1 aligns across 11 bases. CDR3 length: 21 amino acids. Germline V gene data show CDR1 as MDHEN and CDR2 as SYDVKM. V was pared by 2 bases and J by 6 bases, with 21 bases of the junction left unmatched.

The V and J genes are TRBV28 and TRBJ1-2; possibly TRBD1 for D (5 bases). The V end lost 2 bases, the J end lost 7 bases, and 11 bases lay between the germline ends. Germline V CDR1 and CDR2: MDHEN, SYDVKM. This CDR3 is 13 amino acids long. The CDR3 DNA reads TGTGCCAGCAGTTTAGGGTGGGACTCTGGCTACACCTTC. Protein sequence: CASSLGWDSGYTF.

The chain carries TRBV6-5 and TRBJ1-1, with a weak D call TRBD1 (6 bases). V lost 0 bases and J 5 bases, leaving 16 bases between the germline ends. The CDR3 has 16 residues. Germline V gene lookup returns CDR1 MNHEY and CDR2 SVGAGI. The CDR3 region is CASSYSIQGIRTEAFF. CDR3 in DNA: TGTGCCAGCAGTTACTCAATTCAGGGGATAAGGACTGAAGCTTTCTTT.

The V and J genes are TRBV15 and TRBJ1-2, with D perhaps TRBD1 (5 bases). There are 15 residues in the CDR3. Germline CDR1 and CDR2: LNHNV and YYDKDF (reference sequence). Trimming left V 0 bases short and J 10 bases short, with 18 bases between. CDR3 DNA: TGTGCCACCAGCAGAGATCAAATGAGCAGGGCGGTCTACACCTTC. This translates into CATSRDQMSRAVYTF.

The V and J genes are TRBV2 and TRBJ1-1, with D perhaps TRBD1 (5 bases). CDR3 size: 13 residues. CDR1 SNHLY and CDR2 FYNNEI come from the germline V gene. V lost 2 bases and J lost 5, with 9 bases in between. CDR3 in amino acids: CASSEQGKTEAFF. The CDR3 nucleotides are TGTGCCAGCAGTGAACAGGGTAAAACTGAAGCTTTCTTT.

The chain has TRBV29-1 and TRBJ2-5, with 7 bases identical to TRBD1. The CDR3 length is 14 residues. The germline gives CDR1 SQVTM, CDR2 ANQGSEA. V lost 2 bases, J lost 9 bases, and 12 bases stayed unmatched. CDR3 sequence: CSVETGATLWAQYF. DNA of the CDR3: TGCAGCGTTGAAACAGGGGCGACTTTATGGGCCCAGTACTTC.

This clone was found once. V usage is TRBV30 and J usage is TRBJ2-7, with a weak D call TRBD1 (6 bases). Germline V CDR1 and CDR2: GTSNPN, SVGIG (reference sequence). The CDR3 sequence is 16 residues long. V lost 1 base to trimming and J lost 3 bases, with 19 bases between them. CDR3 amino acids: CAWSGDTLPNYYEQYF. CDR3 nucleotide sequence: TGTGCCTGGAGTGGGGACACCTTGCCGAACTACTACGAGCAGTACTTC. Drawing the rest from reference TRBV30 and TRBJ2-7, the complete variable domain is SQTIHQWPATLVQPVGSPLSLECTVEGTSNPNLYWYRQAAGRGLQLLFYSVGIGQISSEVPQNLSASRPQDRQFILSSKKLLLSDSGFYLCAWSGDTLPNYYEQYFGPGTRLTVT.

This sequence joins TRBV15 and TRBJ2-5; D is perhaps TRBD1 (5 bases). Trimming removed 1 base at V and 1 base at J, with 13 bases between. CDR1 is LNHNV, CDR2 YYDKDF, per germline (reference sequence). CDR3 length: 16 amino acids. The CDR3 loop is CATSRGGLGPQETQYF. CDR3 sequence (DNA): TGTGCCACCAGCAGAGGTGGATTGGGGCCCCAAGAGACCCAGTACTTC.

The genes are TRBV30 and TRBJ2-7; D remains ambiguous. This CDR3 has 13 residues. Trimming pared 2 bases from V and 5 bases from J, leaving 13 bases between. CDR1 is GTSNPN and CDR2 is SVGIG in the germline V gene (reference sequence). The CDR3 spells CAWSPGSGDEQYF. In nucleotides, the CDR3 is TGTGCCTGGAGTCCTGGGTCAGGCGACGAGCAGTACTTC.

This clone has a handful of counts. This chain connects TRBV10-1 to TRBJ1-3, with TRBD1 identical over 7 bases. CDR1 is WNHNN and CDR2 is SYGVQD in the germline V gene (reference sequence). This CDR3 is built from 13 residues. The V segment lost 7 bases and the J segment 2 bases; nucleotides outside the gene matches: 2. The CDR3 DNA follows: TGCGCCAGCACCAGGGGGACTGGAAACACCATATATTTT. Translated, it gives CASTRGTGNTIYF.

The chain uses TRBV27 and TRBJ2-6; perhaps TRBD1 as D (6 bases). The length of the CDR3 is 17 residues. CDR1 and CDR2 (germline): MNHEY, SMNVEV (reference sequence). V lost 7 bases and J 0 bases, leaving 16 bases between the germline ends. In DNA, the CDR3 is TGTGCCAGCACCAGACAGGCGATCCTCTCTGGGGCCAACGTCCTGACTTTC. Translated: CASTRQAILSGANVLTF.

For the CDR3, the DNA is TGTGCCAGCAGAAGCGGGACAGGGTATGGCTACACCTTC. This encodes CASRSGTGYGYTF. The V call is TRBV27, the J call TRBJ1-2, with TRBD1 identical over 9 bases. Germline assignment: CDR1 MNHEY and CDR2 SMNVEV (reference sequence). V shed 6 bases, J shed 5 bases, and the junction held 4 bases outside the gene matches. The CDR3 has 13 amino acids.

The V call is TRBV5-1, the J call TRBJ2-1; 9 bases are shared with TRBD2. The V and J ends lost 0 bases and 4 bases, in that order; junction bases with no gene match: 8. The CDR3 contains 17 residues. Germline V CDR1 and CDR2: SGHRS, YFSETQ. CDR3 sequence reads: CASSLVGGRAGYNEQFF. DNA for the CDR3: TGCGCCAGCAGCTTGGTGGGCGGGAGGGCCGGATACAATGAGCAGTTCTTC.

This chain joins TRBV10-3 and TRBJ1-4, with 9 bases aligning to TRBD1. V shed 3 bases and J 13 bases; nucleotides not matched to a gene: 12. This CDR3 contains 15 residues. CDR1 and CDR2 from the germline V gene are ENHRY and SYGVKD. The CDR3 here is CAISEEGTGTYGLFF. The CDR3 DNA sequence: TGTGCCATCAGTGAAGAAGGGACAGGGACGTATGGACTGTTTTTT.

The count of this clone is one. The chain carries TRBV7-8 and TRBJ2-7; D unresolved. V lost 5 bases to trimming and J lost 3 bases, with 11 bases between them. Per the germline V gene, CDR1 is SGHVS and CDR2 is FQNEAQ. The CDR3 is 13 residues long. Written as DNA, the CDR3 is TGTGCCAGCAGCCCTAGTAGTCTCTACGAGCAGTACTTC. Translation gives CASSPSSLYEQYF.

The genes are TRBV13 and TRBJ1-1; no clear D gene. Between the trimmed V and J ends, which lost 0 bases and 0 bases, there was a span of 8 bases. The germline V gene encodes CDR1 PRHDT and CDR2 FYEKMQ (reference sequence). The CDR3 sequence is 15 residues long. The CDR3 here is CASSLGRGMNTEAFF. CDR3 DNA: TGTGCCAGCAGCTTAGGTCGGGGAATGAACACTGAAGCTTTCTTT.